This entry lists 17 T cell receptor beta chains sequenced from one sample in a study of HIV-infected patients and healthy controls. All unsorted peripheral T cells were captured because whole blood was used without fractionation. cDNA was made from around 0.5 ug RNA using alpha and beta constant primers. Separate chain-specific third strand synthesis with multiplexing indices produced the alpha and beta libraries. TCRdb fed the 5' RACE reads into MiXCR, producing one record per CDR3 protein. Of about 5,500 distinct CDR3 sequences listed, 7% to 10% are singletons. This sample comprised blood, obtained before antiretroviral therapy. Source of these receptors: an adult with HIV infection.

This clonotype qualifies as medium-sized. V is TRBV7-9 and J is TRBJ2-1; TRBD2 matches at 9 bases. This CDR3 comprises 15 residues. Trimming cost V 1 base and J 4 bases; bases outside gene matches: 2. The germline V gene encodes CDR1 SEHNR and CDR2 FQNEAQ (reference sequence). Written as DNA, the CDR3 is TGTGCCAGCAGCTTAGTAGCGGGAGATTACAATGAGCAGTTCTTC. This encodes CASSLVAGDYNEQFF.

This clonotype appeared a few times. The rearrangement joins TRBV5-6 to TRBJ2-3; perhaps TRBD2 as D (7 bases). Deletions cut 7 bases from V and 4 bases from J, with 16 bases between. The CDR3 extends over 14 amino acids. Germline V CDR1 and CDR2: SGHDT, YYEEEE. The CDR3 DNA reads as TGTGCCAGCGGCATGAGGGGGGGGCCAGATACGCAGTATTTT. It encodes CASGMRGGPDTQYF.

Many counts were recorded for this clonotype. The gene calls are TRBV5-6 and TRBJ2-4; D tentatively reads TRBD1 or TRBD2 (5 bases each). Germline V gene data show CDR1 as SGHDT and CDR2 as YYEEEE. CDR3 size: 14 residues. Trimming removed 0 bases at V and 5 bases at J, with 9 bases between. Here the CDR3 reads CASSLGDGENIQYF. CDR3 nucleotide sequence: TGTGCCAGCAGCTTGGGGGACGGAGAAAACATTCAGTACTTC.

In the case of this clonotype: A much more abundant neighbour one base away suggests this may be a read error. This chain connects TRBV7-2 to TRBJ2-1; TRBD2 matches 11 bases. The CDR3 runs to 16 residues. Germline-derived CDR1 and CDR2 are SGHTA and FQGNSA. This CDR3 is CDSSLESSGRSNEQFF. CDR3 nucleotide sequence: TGTGACAGCAGCTTAGAGTCTAGCGGGAGGAGCAATGAGCAGTTCTTC. The entire variable domain, with the rest obtained from reference TRBV7-2 and TRBJ2-1, is as follows: GAGVSQSPSNKVTEKGKDVELRCDPISGHTALYWYRQSLGQGLEFLIYFQGNSAPDKSGLPSDRFSAERTGGSVSTLTIQRTQQEDSAVYLCDSSLESSGRSNEQFFGPGTRLTVL.

This clonotype counts as large. DNA of the CDR3: TGTGCCAGCAGTTCCTGGACAGGGCTTGGTGCCGGGGAGCTGTTTTTT. This codes for CASSSWTGLGAGELFF. The chain joins TRBV5-6 to TRBJ2-2, with 8 bases identical to TRBD1. The V and J ends lost 5 bases and 6 bases, in that order; junction bases with no gene match: 12. The CDR3 sequence is 16 residues long. Germline loops: CDR1 SGHDT, CDR2 YYEEEE.

This clonotype has only a few counts. The V gene is TRBV2, the J gene TRBJ2-5; TRBD1 matches at 9 bases. The CDR3 runs 15 residues. After removal of 5 bases from V and 5 bases from J, the junction contained 9 bases not matched to a gene. The germline V gene has CDR1 SNHLY and CDR2 FYNNEI. The CDR3 nucleotides are TGTGCCAGCAGTCAGCCGGGACAGGGTATGGAGACCCAGTACTTC. Translated: CASSQPGQGMETQYF.

By frequency in the sample, this clonotype is medium-sized. An end of the junction differs from the germline gene, which may be a read error. The chain carries TRBV12-3 or TRBV12-4 and TRBJ2-1; no firm D call. The CDR3 totals 13 residues. Here the CDR3 reads CASSLRLNREPFF. The CDR3 DNA reads as TGTGCCAGCAGTTTACGGCTCAACAGAGAGCCGTTCTTC.

This clonotype was counted a few times. DNA of the CDR3: TGCAGCGTTGAAGATCAGTCAGGGAGAGGTGAAAAACTGTTTTTT. Translated, it gives CSVEDQSGRGEKLFF. J is TRBJ1-4 and V is TRBV29-1, with D possibly being TRBD1 (5 bases). CDR3 length: 15 residues. Germline assignment: CDR1 SQVTM and CDR2 ANQGSEA. V lost 0 bases and J 7 bases, leaving 15 bases between the germline ends.

In its sample, this clonotype ranks as medium-sized (0.01 to 0.1%). This rearrangement joins TRBV12-3 or TRBV12-4 to TRBJ2-3; 8 positions match TRBD2. The CDR3 loop spans 15 amino acids. The trim removed 4 bases at V and 4 bases at J, leaving 7 bases unmatched. The CDR3 spells CASSYSGAGADTQYF. In nucleotides, the CDR3 is TGTGCCAGCAGTTATAGCGGGGCGGGGGCAGATACGCAGTATTTT.

By frequency in the sample, this clonotype is medium-sized. The chain has TRBV19 and TRBJ2-7, with 8 bases aligning to TRBD1. The germline V gene has CDR1 LNHDA and CDR2 SQIVND (reference sequence). V gave up 5 bases and J gave up 2 bases; unmatched junction bases: 5. The CDR3 contains 14 residues. The DNA for the CDR3 is TGTGCCAGTAGTTTTGGACAGGGCCCCTACGAGCAGTACTTC. It specifies CASSFGQGPYEQYF.

There are many counts of this clonotype. The chain employs TRBV6-5 and TRBJ2-7; TRBD2 is a possible D gene (5 bases). This CDR3 comprises 12 residues. Trimming took 2 bases from V and 8 from J, leaving 10 bases between them. The germline CDR1 and CDR2 sequences are MNHEY and SVGAGI. The CDR3 sequence is CASSYGSAKQYF. The CDR3 nucleotides read TGTGCCAGCAGTTACGGGAGCGCAAAGCAGTACTTC.

Notes on this clonotype: A read error is possible here, since a much larger clone lies one base away. CDR3 sequence (DNA): TGTGCCACCACAGGGGAGTTGGGAGAGACCAAGTACTTC. It translates to CATTGELGETKYF. This chain connects TRBV10-3 to TRBJ2-5; 7 bases map to TRBD1. Germline loops: CDR1 ENHRY, CDR2 SYGVKD. This CDR3 comprises 13 residues.

This clonotype was detected ten times or more. The rearrangement links TRBV20-1 to TRBJ2-5; the match to TRBD1 covers 7 bases. Trimming at V came to 5 bases and at J to 0 bases, leaving 9 bases not matched to a gene. The CDR3 length is 15 residues. Germline lookup yields CDR1 DFQATT and CDR2 SNEGSKA (reference sequence). The CDR3 region has the DNA TGCAGTGCTCCCCGGGACAGAGTGTACCAAGAGACCCAGTACTTC. Translation gives CSAPRDRVYQETQYF.

This clonotype was picked up many times. V usage is TRBV6-5 and J usage is TRBJ2-7; the D gene is possibly TRBD2 (5 bases). V shed 2 bases and J shed 0 bases, with 11 bases lying between them. Germline CDR1 is MNHEY and CDR2 is SVGAGI. CDR3 length equals 15 residues. The CDR3 sequence is CASSYQLASSYEQYF. CDR3 nucleotide sequence: TGTGCCAGCAGTTACCAATTAGCGAGCTCCTACGAGCAGTACTTC.

Relative to its sample, this clonotype is large (0.1 to 1%). The chain has TRBV7-6 and TRBJ1-1, with D maybe TRBD1 (5 bases). CDR3 length: 15 amino acids. Per germline, CDR1 SGHVS and CDR2 FNYEAQ. Trimming took 2 bases from V and 0 from J, leaving 10 bases between them. CDR3 protein: CASSLSRGLNTEAFF. In DNA, the CDR3 is TGTGCCAGCAGCTTATCGAGGGGCTTGAACACTGAAGCTTTCTTT.

By sample share, this clonotype is medium-sized. The V call is TRBV4-1, the J call TRBJ2-7; D call uncertain. The CDR3 length is 15 residues. Germline-derived CDR1 and CDR2 are MGHRA and YSYEKL. Trimming shortened V by 1 base and J by 1 base, and 11 bases separated the two germline ends. For the CDR3, the DNA is TGCGCCAGCAGCCAAGCCCACGAGAGTTCCTACGAGCAGTACTTC. Its translation is CASSQAHESSYEQYF.

By share of the sample, this clonotype is medium-sized. The chain uses TRBV9 and TRBJ1-2; the D is unclear. The CDR3 totals 14 residues. The V gene lost 0 bases and the J gene lost 5 bases, with 11 bases spanning the gap. The germline gives CDR1 SGDLS, CDR2 YYNGEE. CDR3 loop: CASSVVAQSYGYTF. In DNA, the CDR3 is TGTGCCAGCAGCGTAGTGGCACAGAGTTATGGCTACACCTTC.